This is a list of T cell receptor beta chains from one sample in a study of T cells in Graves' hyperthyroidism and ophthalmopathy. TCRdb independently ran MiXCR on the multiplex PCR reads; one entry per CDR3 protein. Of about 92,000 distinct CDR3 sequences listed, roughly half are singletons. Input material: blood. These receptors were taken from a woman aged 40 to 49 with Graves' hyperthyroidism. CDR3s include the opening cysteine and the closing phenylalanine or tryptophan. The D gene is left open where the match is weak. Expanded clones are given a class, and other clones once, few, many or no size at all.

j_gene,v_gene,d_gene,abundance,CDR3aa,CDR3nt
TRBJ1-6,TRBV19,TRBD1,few,CASTPTGMGSPLHF,TGTGCCAGTACCCCGACAGGGATGGGTTCACCCCTCCACTTT
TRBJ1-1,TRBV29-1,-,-,CSLHRAAGTEAFF,TGCAGCTTACACAGGGCAGCAGGGACTGAAGCTTTCTTT
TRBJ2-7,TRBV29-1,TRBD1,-,CSVRDRGTYEQYF,TGCAGCGTTCGGGACAGGGGAACCTACGAGCAGTACTTC
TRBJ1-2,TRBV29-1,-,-,CSDLQGNGGYTF,TGCAGCGACCTTCAGGGGAATGGGGGCTACACCTTC
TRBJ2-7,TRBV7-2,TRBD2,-,CASSLMSSGSHEQYF,TGTGCCAGCAGCTTAATGTCTAGCGGGAGCCACGAGCAGTACTTC
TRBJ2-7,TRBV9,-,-,CASSVEDSDYEQYF,TGTGCCAGCAGCGTAGAGGACAGTGACTACGAGCAGTACTTC
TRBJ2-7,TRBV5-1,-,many,CASSKLGGEYEQYF,TGCGCCAGCAGCAAACTGGGGGGAGAATACGAGCAGTACTTC
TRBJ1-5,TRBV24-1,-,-,CATSDLGLEETQHF,TGTGCCACCAGTGATTTGGGTCTAGAAGAGACCCAGCATTTT
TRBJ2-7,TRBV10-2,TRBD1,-,CASSPLQGTYGQYF,TGCGCCAGCAGTCCATTACAGGGGACCTACGGGCAGTACTTC
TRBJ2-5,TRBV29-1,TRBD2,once,CSFAGGPETQYF,TGCAGCTTCGCGGGAGGGCCCGAGACCCAGTACTTC
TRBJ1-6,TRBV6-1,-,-,CASSPLWSPYSPLHF,TGTGCCAGCAGCCCCCTGTGGAGCCCCTATTCACCCCTCCACTTT
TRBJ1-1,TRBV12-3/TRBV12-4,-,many,CASSPTPTEAFF,TGTGCCAGCAGCCCTACCCCCACTGAAGCTTTCTTT
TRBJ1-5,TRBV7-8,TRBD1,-,CASRGQAGSNQPQHF,TGTGCCAGCAGGGGACAGGCGGGAAGCAATCAGCCCCAGCATTTT
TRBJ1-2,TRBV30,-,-,CAWSVHSSPGYGYTF,TGTGCCTGGAGTGTACACAGCTCCCCAGGGTATGGCTACACCTTC
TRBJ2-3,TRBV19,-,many,CATRLSGDTQYF,TGTGCCACCCGACTGTCGGGAGATACGCAGTATTTT
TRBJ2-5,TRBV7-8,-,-,CASSYRGRGPQETQYF,TGTGCCAGCAGCTACAGGGGGAGGGGGCCCCAAGAGACCCAGTACTTC
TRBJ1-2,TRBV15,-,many,CATSRERAVYGYTF,TGTGCCACCAGCAGAGAGAGGGCAGTCTATGGCTACACCTTC
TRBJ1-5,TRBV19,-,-,CASSGSQGQPQHF,TGTGCCAGTAGTGGATCACAGGGTCAGCCCCAGCATTTT
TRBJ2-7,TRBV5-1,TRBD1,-,CASSGTGIYEQYF,TGCGCCAGCAGCGGGACAGGGATTTACGAGCAGTACTTC
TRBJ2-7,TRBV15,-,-,CAASSLGGGPYEQYF,TGTGCCGCCAGCAGCTTAGGAGGCGGTCCCTACGAGCAGTACTTC
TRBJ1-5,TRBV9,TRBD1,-,CASSASPGQGAEGNQPQHF,TGTGCCAGCAGCGCATCACCGGGACAGGGGGCTGAAGGCAATCAGCCCCAGCATTTT
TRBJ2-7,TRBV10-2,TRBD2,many,CASSESSGSTYEQYF,TGCGCCAGCAGTGAGTCGAGCGGGAGTACCTACGAGCAGTACTTC
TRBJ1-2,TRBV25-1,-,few,CASKDRGDYGYTF,TGTGCCAGCAAAGATAGGGGGGATTATGGCTACACCTTC